The following is a TCR beta chain sequence with its context. The antigen is not known. Regions amplified from RNA transcripts were the TCR beta CDR3 regions. Primed by the HTBI set, a first-round RT-PCR was run on the TCR CDR3. Each CDR3 protein gets one entry after TCRdb re-called the multiplex PCR reads with MiXCR. The sample records around 420,000 distinct CDR3 sequences, less than 20% being singletons. The V end lost 1 base, the J end lost 6 bases, and 10 bases lay between the germline ends. CDR3 length equals 14 residues. Per the germline V gene, CDR1 is SGHVS and CDR2 is FQNEAQ. This sample is drawn from a study of T cells in Graves' hyperthyroidism and ophthalmopathy. Points from the study as a whole: Separation of ophthalmopathy from stable hyperthyroidism was achieved by a 13 V-J model.

Specimen: blood. This TCR derives from a woman aged 18-29 years with Graves' hyperthyroidism. The rearrangement links TRBV7-8 to TRBJ1-5; the D is unclear. The CDR3 reads CASSLVSRSQPQHF. DNA of the CDR3: TGTGCCAGCAGCTTAGTATCCAGGAGTCAGCCCCAGCATTTT.